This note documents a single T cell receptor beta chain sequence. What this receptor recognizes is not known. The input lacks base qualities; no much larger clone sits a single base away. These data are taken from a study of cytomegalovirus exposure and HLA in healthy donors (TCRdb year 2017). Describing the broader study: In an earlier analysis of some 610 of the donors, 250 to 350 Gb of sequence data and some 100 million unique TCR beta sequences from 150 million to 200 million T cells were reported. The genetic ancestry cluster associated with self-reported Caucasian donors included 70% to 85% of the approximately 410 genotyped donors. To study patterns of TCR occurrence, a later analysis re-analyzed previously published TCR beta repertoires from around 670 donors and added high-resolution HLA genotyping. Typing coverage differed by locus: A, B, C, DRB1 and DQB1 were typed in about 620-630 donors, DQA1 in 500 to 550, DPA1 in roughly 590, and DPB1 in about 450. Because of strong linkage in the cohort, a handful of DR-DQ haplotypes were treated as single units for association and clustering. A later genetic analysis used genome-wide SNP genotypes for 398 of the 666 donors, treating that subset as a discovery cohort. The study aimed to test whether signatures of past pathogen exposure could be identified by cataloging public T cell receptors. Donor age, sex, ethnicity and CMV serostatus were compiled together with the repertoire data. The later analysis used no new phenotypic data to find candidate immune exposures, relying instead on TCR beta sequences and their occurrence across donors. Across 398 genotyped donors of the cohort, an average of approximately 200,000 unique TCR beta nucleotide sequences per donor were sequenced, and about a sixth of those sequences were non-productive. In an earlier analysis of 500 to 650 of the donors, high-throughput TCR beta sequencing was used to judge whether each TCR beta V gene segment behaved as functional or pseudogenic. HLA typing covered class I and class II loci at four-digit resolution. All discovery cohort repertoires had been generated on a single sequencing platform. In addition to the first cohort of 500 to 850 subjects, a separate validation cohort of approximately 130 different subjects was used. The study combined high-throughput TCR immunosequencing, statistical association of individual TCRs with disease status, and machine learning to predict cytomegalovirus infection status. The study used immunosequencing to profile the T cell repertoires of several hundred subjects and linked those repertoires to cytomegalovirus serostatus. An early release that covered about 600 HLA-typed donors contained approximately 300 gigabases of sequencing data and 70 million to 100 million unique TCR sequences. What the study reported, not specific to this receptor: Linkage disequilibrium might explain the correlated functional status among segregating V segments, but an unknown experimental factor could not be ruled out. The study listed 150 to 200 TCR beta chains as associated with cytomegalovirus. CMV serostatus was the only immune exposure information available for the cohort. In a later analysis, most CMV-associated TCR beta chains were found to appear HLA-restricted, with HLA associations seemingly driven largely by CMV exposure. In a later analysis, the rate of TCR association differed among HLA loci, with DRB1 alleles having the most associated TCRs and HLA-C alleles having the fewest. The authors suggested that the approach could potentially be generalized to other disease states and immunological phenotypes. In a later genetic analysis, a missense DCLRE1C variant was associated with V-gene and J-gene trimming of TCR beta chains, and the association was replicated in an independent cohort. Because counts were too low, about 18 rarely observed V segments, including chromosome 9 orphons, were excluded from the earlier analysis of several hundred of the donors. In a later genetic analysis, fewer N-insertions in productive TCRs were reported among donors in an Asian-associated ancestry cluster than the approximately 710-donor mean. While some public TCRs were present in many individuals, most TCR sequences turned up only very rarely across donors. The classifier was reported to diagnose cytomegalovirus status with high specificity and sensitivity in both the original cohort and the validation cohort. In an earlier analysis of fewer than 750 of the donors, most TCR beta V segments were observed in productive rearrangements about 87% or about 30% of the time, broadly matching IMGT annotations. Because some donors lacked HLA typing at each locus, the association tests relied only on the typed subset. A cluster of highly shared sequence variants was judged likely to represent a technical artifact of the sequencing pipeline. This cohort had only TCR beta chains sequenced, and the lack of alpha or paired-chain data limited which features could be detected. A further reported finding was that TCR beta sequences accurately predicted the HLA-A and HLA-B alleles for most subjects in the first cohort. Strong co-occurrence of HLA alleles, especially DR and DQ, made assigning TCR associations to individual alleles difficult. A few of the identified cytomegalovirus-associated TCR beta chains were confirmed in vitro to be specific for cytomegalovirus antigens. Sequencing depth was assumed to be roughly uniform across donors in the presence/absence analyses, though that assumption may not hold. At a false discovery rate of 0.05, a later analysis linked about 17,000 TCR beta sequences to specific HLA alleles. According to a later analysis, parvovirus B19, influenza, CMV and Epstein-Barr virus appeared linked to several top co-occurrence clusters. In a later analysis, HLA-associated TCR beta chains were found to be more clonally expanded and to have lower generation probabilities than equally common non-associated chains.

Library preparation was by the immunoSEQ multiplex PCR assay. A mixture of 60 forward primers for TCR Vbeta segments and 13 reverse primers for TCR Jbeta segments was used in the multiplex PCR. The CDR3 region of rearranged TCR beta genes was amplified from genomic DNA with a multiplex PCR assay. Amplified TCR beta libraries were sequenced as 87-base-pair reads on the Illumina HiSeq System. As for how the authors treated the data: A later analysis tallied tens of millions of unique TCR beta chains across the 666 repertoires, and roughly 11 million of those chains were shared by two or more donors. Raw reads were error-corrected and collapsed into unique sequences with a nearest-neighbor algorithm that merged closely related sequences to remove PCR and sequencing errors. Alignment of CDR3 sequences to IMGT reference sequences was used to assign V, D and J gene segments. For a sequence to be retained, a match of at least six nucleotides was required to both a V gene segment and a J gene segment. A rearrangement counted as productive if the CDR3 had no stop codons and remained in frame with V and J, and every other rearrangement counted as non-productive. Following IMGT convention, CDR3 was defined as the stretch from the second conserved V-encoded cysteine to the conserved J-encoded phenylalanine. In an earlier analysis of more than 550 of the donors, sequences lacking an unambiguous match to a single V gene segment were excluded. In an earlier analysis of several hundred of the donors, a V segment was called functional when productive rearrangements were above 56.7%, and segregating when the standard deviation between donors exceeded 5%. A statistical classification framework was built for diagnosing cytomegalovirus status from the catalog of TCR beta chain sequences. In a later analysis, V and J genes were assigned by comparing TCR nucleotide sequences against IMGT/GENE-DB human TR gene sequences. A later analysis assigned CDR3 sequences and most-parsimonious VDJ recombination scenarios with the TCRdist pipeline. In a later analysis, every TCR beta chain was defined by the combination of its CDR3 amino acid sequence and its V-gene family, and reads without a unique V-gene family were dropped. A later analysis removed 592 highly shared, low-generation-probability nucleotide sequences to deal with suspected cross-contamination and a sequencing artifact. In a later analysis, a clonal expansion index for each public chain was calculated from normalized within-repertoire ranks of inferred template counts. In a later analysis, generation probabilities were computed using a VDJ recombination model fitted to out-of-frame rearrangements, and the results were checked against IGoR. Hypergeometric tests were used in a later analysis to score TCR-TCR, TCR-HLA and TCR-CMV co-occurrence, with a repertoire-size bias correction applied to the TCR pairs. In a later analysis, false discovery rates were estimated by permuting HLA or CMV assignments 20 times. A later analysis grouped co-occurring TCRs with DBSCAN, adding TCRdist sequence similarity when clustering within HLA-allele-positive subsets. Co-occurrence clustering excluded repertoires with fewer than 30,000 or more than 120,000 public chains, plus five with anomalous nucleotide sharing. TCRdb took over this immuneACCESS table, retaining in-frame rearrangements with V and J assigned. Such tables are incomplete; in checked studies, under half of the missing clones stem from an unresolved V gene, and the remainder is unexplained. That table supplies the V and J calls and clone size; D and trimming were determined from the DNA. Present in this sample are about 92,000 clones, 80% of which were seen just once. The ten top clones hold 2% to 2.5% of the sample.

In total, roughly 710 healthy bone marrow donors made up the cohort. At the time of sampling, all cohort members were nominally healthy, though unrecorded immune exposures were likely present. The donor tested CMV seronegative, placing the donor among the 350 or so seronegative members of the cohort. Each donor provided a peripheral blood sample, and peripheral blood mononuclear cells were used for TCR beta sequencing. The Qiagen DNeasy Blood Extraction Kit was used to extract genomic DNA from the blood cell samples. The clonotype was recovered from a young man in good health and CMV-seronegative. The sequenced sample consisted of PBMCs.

The CDR3 protein is CASSPRESLGTDTQYF. In nucleotides, the sequence is TGTGCCAGCAGCCCCCGGGAGTCCCTGGGCACAGATACGCAGTATTTT. The rearrangement combines TRBV6-4 with TRBJ2-3; the best D guess is TRBD2, with 6 bases matching. As encoded in the germline V gene, CDR1 is MRHNA while CDR2 is SNTAGT. From the cysteine up to the phenylalanine, the CDR3 has a length of 16 residues. Only the CDR3 region is kept as DNA, spanning 48 bases read in frame from base 1. V loses 6 bases, J loses 1 base, and the germline ends lie 17 bases apart.